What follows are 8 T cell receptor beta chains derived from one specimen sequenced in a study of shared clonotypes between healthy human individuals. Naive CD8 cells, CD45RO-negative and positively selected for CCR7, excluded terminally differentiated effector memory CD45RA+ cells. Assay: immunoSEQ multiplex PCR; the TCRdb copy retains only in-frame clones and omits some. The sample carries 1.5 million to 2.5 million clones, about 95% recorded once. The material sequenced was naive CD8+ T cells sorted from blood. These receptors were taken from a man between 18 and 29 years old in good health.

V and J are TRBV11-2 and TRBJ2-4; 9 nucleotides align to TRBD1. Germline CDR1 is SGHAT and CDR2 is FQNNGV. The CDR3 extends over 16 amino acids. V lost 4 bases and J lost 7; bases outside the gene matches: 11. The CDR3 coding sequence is TGTGCCAGCAGCTCTGGTCCGGGGACAGGGTTTAACATTCAGTACTTC. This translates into CASSSGPGTGFNIQYF.

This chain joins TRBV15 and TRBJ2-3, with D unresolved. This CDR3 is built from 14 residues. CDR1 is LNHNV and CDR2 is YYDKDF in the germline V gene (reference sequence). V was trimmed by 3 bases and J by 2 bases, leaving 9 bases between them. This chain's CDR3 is CATSSPFLTDTQYF. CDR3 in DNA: TGTGCCACCAGCAGTCCGTTCCTCACAGATACGCAGTATTTT.

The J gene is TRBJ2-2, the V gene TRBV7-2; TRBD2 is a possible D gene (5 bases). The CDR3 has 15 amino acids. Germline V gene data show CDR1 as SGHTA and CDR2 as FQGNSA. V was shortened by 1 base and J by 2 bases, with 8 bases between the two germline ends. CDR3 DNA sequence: TGTGCCAGCAGCTTAGAGGACTCTAACACCGGGGAGCTGTTTTTT. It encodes CASSLEDSNTGELFF.

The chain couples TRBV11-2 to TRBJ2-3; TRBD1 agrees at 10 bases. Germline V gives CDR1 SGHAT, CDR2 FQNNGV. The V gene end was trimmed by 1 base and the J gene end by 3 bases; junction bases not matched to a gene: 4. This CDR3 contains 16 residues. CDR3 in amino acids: CASSLGGQGRTDTQYF. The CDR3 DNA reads TGTGCCAGCAGCTTAGGGGGACAGGGGAGAACAGATACGCAGTATTTT.

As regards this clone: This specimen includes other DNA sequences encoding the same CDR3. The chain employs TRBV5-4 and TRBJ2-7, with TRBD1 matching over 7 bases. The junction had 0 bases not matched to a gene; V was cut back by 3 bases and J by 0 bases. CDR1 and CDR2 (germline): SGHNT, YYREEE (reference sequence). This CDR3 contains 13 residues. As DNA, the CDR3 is TGTGCCAGCAGCTGGGACAGCTCCTACGAGCAGTACTTC. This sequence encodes CASSWDSSYEQYF.

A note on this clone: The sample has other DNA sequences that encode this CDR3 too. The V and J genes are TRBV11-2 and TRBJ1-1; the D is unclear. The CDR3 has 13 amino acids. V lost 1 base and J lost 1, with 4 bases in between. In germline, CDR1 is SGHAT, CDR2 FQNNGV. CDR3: CASSLVGNTEAFF. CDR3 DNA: TGTGCCAGCAGCTTAGTTGGGAACACTGAAGCTTTCTTT.

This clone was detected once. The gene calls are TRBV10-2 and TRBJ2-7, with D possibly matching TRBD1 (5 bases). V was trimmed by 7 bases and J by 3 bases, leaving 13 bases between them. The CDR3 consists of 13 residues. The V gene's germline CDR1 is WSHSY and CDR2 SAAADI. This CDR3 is CASTVGANYEQYF. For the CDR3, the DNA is TGCGCCAGCACAGTAGGGGCGAACTACGAGCAGTACTTC.

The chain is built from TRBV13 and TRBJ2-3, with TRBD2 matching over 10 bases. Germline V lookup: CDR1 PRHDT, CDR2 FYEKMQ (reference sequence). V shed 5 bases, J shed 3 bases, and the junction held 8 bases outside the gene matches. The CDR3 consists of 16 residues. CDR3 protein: CASSTLAGVVTDTQYF. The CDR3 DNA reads TGTGCCAGCAGCACCCTAGCGGGAGTGGTTACAGATACGCAGTATTTT.